This TCR beta chain derives from a study of blood T cells in healthy people across ages. Study-wide findings and caveats: The fall in TCR beta diversity per million T cells was roughly linear with age.

PCR was performed a second time for about 7 to 11 cycles using a sample-barcoded 5' primer and a J-beta primer mix. Per-sample output comprised a minimum of 2.5 million paired-end reads containing CDR3. TCRdb analysed the 5' RACE reads with MiXCR anew, one entry per CDR3 protein. The repertoire includes 1.5 million to 2 million distinct CDR3 sequences, about 49% of them detected once, and around 2.1% sits in the top ten. Extraction of total RNA produced a minimum of 5.5 micrograms from each sample. Turning to this clonotype: The antigen remains unidentified.

The receptor was derived from a middle-aged woman in good health. Material for sequencing was blood.

In DNA, the CDR3 is TGTGCCAGCAGTGTGATAGCGGGGGAGGAGACCCAGTACTTC. This sequence encodes CASSVIAGEETQYF. The chain combines TRBV25-1 with TRBJ2-5, with 9 bases identical to TRBD2. CDR1 and CDR2 from the germline V gene are MGHDK and SYGVNS. The CDR3 consists of 14 residues. Trimming at V came to 4 bases and at J to 5 bases, leaving 5 bases not matched to a gene.